These 13 T cell receptor beta chains came from one sample sequenced in a study of OX40 agonist ivuxolimab in advanced cancers. Clones were sequenced by immunoSEQ multiplex PCR, and TCRdb holds only the in-frame ones, with some missing. Among around 43,000 clones listed, around nine tenths were seen once. Sequenced material: CD4+ or CD8+ T cells sorted from blood, taken in a trial of the OX40 agonist ivuxolimab. These receptors all come from an adult with an advanced solid tumor such as melanoma, head and neck, liver or kidney cancer.

The J gene is TRBJ2-7, the V gene TRBV6-1, with 9 bases identical to TRBD1. V shed 1 base and J 5 bases; nucleotides not matched to a gene: 0. This CDR3 comprises 13 residues. Germline lookup yields CDR1 MNHNS and CDR2 SASEGT. The CDR3 is CASSEGTGDEQYF. The DNA for the CDR3 is TGTGCCAGCAGTGAAGGGACAGGGGACGAGCAGTACTTC.

This clone was counted a few times. The rearrangement links TRBV11-2 to TRBJ2-7, with D unresolved. Germline V gives CDR1 SGHAT, CDR2 FQNNGV. The CDR3 contains 12 residues. V lost 1 base and J 2 bases, leaving 3 bases between the germline ends. CDR3 loop: CASSLATYEQYF. In DNA form, the CDR3 reads TGTGCCAGCAGCTTAGCCACCTACGAGCAGTACTTC.

This rearrangement joins TRBV19 to TRBJ1-4; 7 nucleotides line up with TRBD1. Germline V gives CDR1 LNHDA, CDR2 SQIVND (reference sequence). After removal of 6 bases from V and 0 bases from J, the junction contained 10 bases not matched to a gene. This CDR3 has 17 residues. For the CDR3, the DNA is TGTGCCAGTAGACGTGACAGGGCGGGAGCAACTAATGAAAAACTGTTTTTT. It translates to CASRRDRAGATNEKLFF.

This clone came up a few times. The J gene is TRBJ2-1, the V gene TRBV9; TRBD1 is a possible D gene (5 bases). The CDR3 runs to 19 residues. V dropped 1 base and J dropped 3 bases, with 23 bases sitting between them. Germline V lookup: CDR1 SGDLS, CDR2 YYNGEE. CDR3 sequence reads: CASSVRIEQDHSVYNEQFF. In nucleotides, the CDR3 is TGTGCCAGCAGCGTACGGATTGAACAGGACCATTCCGTCTACAATGAGCAGTTCTTC.

This rearrangement joins TRBV9 to TRBJ1-3; TRBD1 is a possible D gene (6 bases). V lost 4 bases and J lost 0, with 17 bases in between. Germline V gives CDR1 SGDLS, CDR2 YYNGEE. The CDR3 length is 17 residues. CDR3 nucleotide sequence: TGTGCCAGCAGCTCACACAGGGTGTCCTACTCTGGAAACACCATATATTTT. Translation: CASSSHRVSYSGNTIYF.

A note on this clone: An end of the junction does not agree with germline; a read error may underlie this. The chain uses TRBV15 and TRBJ2-5; D gene uncertain. This CDR3 has 16 amino acids. Germline V gives CDR1 LNHNV, CDR2 YYDKDF (reference sequence). CDR3 sequence reads: CAASRDGGMGQETQYF. DNA for the CDR3: TGTGCCGCCAGCAGAGATGGTGGGATGGGACAAGAGACCCAGTACTTC.

This chain uses TRBV5-4 with TRBJ1-1; D is possibly TRBD1 (5 bases). The V gene's germline CDR1 is SGHNT and CDR2 YYREEE (reference sequence). This CDR3 comprises 15 residues. V lost 0 bases to trimming and J lost 2 bases, with 11 bases between them. The CDR3 reads CASSLGWGGNTEAFF. CDR3 DNA sequence: TGTGCCAGCAGCTTGGGATGGGGGGGAAACACTGAAGCTTTCTTT.

The rearrangement uses TRBV7-9 and TRBJ2-7, with a weak D call TRBD1 (5 bases). CDR3 size: 15 residues. V was shortened by 2 bases and J by 5 bases, with 16 bases between the two germline ends. Germline values: CDR1 SEHNR, CDR2 FQNEAQ (reference sequence). The CDR3 here is CASSLPWGASHEQYF. The CDR3, as DNA: TGTGCCAGCAGCTTACCATGGGGCGCGAGCCACGAGCAGTACTTC. The full variable domain, rest sourced from reference TRBV7-9 and TRBJ2-7, is DTGVSQNPRHKITKRGQNVTFRCDPISEHNRLYWYRQTLGQGPEFLTYFQNEAQLEKSRLLSDRFSAERPKGSFSTLEIQRTEQGDSAMYLCASSLPWGASHEQYFGPGTRLTVT.

CDR3 region: CASSPRGNSNQPQHF. CDR3 nucleotide sequence: TGTGCCAGCAGCCCCCGCGGTAATAGCAATCAGCCCCAGCATTTT. The chain links TRBV2 to TRBJ1-5; no firm D call. Germline values: CDR1 SNHLY, CDR2 FYNNEI. Trimming removed 6 bases from V and 0 bases from J, with 12 bases in between. The CDR3 loop spans 15 amino acids. Full variable domain (missing parts from reference TRBV2 and TRBJ1-5): EPEVTQTPSHQVTQMGQEVILRCVPISNHLYFYWYRQILGQKVEFLVSFYNNEISEKSEIFDDQFSVERPDGSNFTLKIRSTKLEDSAMYFCASSPRGNSNQPQHFGDGTRLSIL.

The rearrangement links TRBV4-1 to TRBJ1-5; D might be TRBD1 (5 bases). Trimming left V 0 bases short and J 5 bases short, with 5 bases between. The germline V gene encodes CDR1 MGHRA and CDR2 YSYEKL. The CDR3 loop spans 13 amino acids. CDR3 nucleotide sequence: TGCGCCAGCAGCCAAGAAGGGGATCAGCCCCAGCATTTT. Residues: CASSQEGDQPQHF.

The chain combines TRBV6-5 with TRBJ1-2; D ambiguous. V was trimmed by 2 bases and J by 3 bases, leaving 16 bases between them. The CDR3 extends over 16 amino acids. Germline V CDR1 and CDR2: MNHEY, SVGAGI. The CDR3 sequence is CASSYRALPGDYGYTF. The CDR3, as DNA: TGTGCCAGCAGTTACCGGGCCCTCCCGGGTGACTATGGCTACACCTTC.

This sequence joins TRBV7-8 and TRBJ1-5, with 8 nucleotides matching TRBD1. V lost 0 bases to trimming and J lost 5 bases; unmatched junction nucleotides: 3. Germline V gene data show CDR1 as SGHVS and CDR2 as FQNEAQ. The CDR3 is 15 amino acids. In DNA, the CDR3 is TGTGCCAGCAGCTTAGCGGCAGGGGGCGATCAGCCCCAGCATTTT. Protein: CASSLAAGGDQPQHF.

The chain is built from TRBV28 and TRBJ1-4; 9 bases match TRBD1. CDR3 size: 15 residues. V gave up 3 bases and J gave up 10 bases; unmatched junction bases: 9. The germline V gene encodes CDR1 MDHEN and CDR2 SYDVKM. CDR3 sequence reads: CASSFKQGAGGKLFF. The CDR3, as DNA: TGTGCCAGCAGTTTCAAACAGGGGGCGGGAGGAAAACTGTTTTTT.